This T cell receptor (beta chain) was identified during a study of CD8+CD57+ T cells in acquired aplastic anemia. About the study: Mean yield of DNA from sorted CD4+ and CD8+ cells was approximately 3 ug.

The template for TCR beta VDJ and CDR3 sequence profiling was genomic DNA. TCRdb ran MiXCR on the reads and lists one entry per CDR3 protein. The sample includes around 250,000 distinct CDR3 sequences, roughly three fifths seen only once; the top ten take under 8.5%. Turning to this clonotype: The antigen remains undetermined.

The CDR3 is 14 residues long. V was shortened by 5 bases and J by 3 bases, with 14 bases between the two germline ends. Germline assignment: CDR1 SGHVS and CDR2 FQNEAQ. Study-level points and caveats: In common between the patients and the controls were twenty-nine CD8+ CDR3 sequences. No significant difference in CD8+ Simpson's diversity was found between patients and controls.

The chain is built from TRBV7-8 and TRBJ2-7, with D perhaps being TRBD1 or TRBD2 (5 bases each). This clonotype was sampled from a human donor with severe aplastic anemia or a healthy control (not recorded which). Specimen: sorted CD4+, CD8+, or CD8+CD57+ T cells (not recorded which) from PBMCs. CDR3 bases: TGTGCCAGCAGCCGCTGGGACCGGTACTACGAGCAGTACTTC. Translating gives CASSRWDRYYEQYF.